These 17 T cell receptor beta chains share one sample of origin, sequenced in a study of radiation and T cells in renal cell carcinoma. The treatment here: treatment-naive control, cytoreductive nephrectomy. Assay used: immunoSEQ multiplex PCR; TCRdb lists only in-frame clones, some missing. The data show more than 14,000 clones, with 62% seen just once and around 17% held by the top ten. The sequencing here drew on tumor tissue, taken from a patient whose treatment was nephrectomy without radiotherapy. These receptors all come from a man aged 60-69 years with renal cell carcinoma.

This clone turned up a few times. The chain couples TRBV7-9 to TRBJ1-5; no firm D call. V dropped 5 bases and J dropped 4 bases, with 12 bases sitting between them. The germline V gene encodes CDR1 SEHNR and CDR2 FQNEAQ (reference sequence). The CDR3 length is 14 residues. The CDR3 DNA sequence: TGTGCCAGCAGCCCTCTACAAATGAATCAGCCCCAGCATTTT. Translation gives CASSPLQMNQPQHF.

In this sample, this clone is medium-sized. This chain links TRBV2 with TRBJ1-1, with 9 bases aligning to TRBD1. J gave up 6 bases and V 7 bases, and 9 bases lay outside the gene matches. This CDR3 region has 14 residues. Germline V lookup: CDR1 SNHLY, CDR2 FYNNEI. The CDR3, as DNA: TGTGCCAGCAATAGGGACAGGGAGGCTCCTGAAGCTTTCTTT. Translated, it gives CASNRDREAPEAFF.

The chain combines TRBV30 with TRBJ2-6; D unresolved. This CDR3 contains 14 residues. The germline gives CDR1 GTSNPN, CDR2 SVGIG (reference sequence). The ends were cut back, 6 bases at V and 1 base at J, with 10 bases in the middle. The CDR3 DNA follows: TGTGCCTGCCGAAGTTGGTCTGGGGCCAACGTCCTGACTTTC. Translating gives CACRSWSGANVLTF.

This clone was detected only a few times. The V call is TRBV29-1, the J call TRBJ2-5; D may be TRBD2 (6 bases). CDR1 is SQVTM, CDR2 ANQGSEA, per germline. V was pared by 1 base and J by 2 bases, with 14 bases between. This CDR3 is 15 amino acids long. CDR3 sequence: CSVEGGTEVQETQYF. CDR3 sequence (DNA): TGCAGCGTTGAAGGCGGGACTGAAGTTCAAGAGACCCAGTACTTC.

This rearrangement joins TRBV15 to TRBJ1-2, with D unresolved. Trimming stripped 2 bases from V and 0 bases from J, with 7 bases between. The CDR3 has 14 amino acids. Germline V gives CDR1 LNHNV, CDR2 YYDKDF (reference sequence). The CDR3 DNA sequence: TGTGCCACCAGCAGAAGAGTTACTAACTATGGCTACACCTTC. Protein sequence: CATSRRVTNYGYTF.

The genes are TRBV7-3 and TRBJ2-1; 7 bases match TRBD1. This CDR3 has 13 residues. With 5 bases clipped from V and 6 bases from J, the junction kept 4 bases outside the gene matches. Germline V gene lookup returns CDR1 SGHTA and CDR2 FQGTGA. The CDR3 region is CASSLGTVNEQFF. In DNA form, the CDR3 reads TGTGCCAGCAGCCTTGGGACAGTCAATGAGCAGTTCTTC.

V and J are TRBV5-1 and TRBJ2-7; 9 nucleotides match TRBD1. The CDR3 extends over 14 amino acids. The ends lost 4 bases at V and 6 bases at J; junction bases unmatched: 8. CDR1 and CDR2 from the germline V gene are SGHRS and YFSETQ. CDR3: CASSTRTGVGEQYF. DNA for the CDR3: TGCGCCAGCAGCACACGGACAGGGGTGGGCGAGCAGTACTTC.

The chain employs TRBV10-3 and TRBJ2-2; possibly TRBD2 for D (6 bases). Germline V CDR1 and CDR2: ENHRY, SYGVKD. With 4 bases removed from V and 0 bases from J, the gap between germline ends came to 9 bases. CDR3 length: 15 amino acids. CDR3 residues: CAISAGGTNTGELFF. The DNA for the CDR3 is TGTGCCATCAGTGCGGGCGGGACGAACACCGGGGAGCTGTTTTTT.

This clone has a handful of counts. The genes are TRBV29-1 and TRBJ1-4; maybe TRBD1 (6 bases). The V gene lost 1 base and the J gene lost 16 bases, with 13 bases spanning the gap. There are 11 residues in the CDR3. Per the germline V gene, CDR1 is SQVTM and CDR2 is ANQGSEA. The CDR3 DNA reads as TGCAGCGTTGAAGGGTCAGGGGCACGGTTTTTT. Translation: CSVEGSGARFF.

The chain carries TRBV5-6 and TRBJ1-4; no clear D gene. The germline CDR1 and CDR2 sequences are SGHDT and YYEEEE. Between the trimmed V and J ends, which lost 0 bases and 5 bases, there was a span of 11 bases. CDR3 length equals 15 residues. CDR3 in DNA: TGTGCCAGCAGCTTGGTCGGCAGATCGAATGAAAAACTGTTTTTT. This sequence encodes CASSLVGRSNEKLFF.

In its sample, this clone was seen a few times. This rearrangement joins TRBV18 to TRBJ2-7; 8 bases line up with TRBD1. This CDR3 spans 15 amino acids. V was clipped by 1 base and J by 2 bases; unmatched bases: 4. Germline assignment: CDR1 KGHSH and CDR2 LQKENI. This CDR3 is CASSPLRDRTYEQYF. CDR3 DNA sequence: TGTGCCAGCTCACCACTCCGGGACAGGACCTACGAGCAGTACTTC.

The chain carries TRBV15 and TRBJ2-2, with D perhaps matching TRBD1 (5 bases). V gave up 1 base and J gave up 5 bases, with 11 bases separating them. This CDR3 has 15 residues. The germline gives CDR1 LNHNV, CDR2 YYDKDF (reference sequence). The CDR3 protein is CATSRGGFPTGELFF. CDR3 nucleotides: TGTGCCACCAGCAGAGGGGGCTTCCCAACCGGGGAGCTGTTTTTT.

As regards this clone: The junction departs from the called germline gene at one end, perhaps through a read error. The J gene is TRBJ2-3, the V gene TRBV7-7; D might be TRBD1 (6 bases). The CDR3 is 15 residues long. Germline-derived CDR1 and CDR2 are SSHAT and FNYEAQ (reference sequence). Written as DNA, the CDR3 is TGTGCTAGCAGCCCAAACAGGGCTGGGACAGATACGCAGTATTTT. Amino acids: CASSPNRAGTDTQYF.

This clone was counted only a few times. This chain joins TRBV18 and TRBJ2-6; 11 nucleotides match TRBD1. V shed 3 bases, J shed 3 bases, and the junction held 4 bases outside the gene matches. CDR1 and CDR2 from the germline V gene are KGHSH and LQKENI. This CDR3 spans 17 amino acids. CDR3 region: CASSPGQGGFGANVLTF. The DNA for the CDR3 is TGTGCCAGCTCACCGGGACAGGGGGGTTTTGGGGCCAACGTCCTGACTTTC.

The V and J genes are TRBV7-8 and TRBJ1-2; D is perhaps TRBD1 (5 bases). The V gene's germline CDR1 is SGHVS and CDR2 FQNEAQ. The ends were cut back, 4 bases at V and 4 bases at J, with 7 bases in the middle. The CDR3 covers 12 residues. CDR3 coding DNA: TGTGCCAGCAGCTACGGGACCTATGGCTACACCTTC. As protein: CASSYGTYGYTF.

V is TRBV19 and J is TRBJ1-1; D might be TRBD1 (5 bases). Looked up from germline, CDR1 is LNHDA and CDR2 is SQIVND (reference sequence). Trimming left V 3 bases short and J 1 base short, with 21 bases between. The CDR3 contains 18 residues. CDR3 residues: CASSMGTPSLVRNTEAFF. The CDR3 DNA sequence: TGTGCCAGTAGTATGGGGACGCCGTCCCTCGTAAGGAACACTGAAGCTTTCTTT.

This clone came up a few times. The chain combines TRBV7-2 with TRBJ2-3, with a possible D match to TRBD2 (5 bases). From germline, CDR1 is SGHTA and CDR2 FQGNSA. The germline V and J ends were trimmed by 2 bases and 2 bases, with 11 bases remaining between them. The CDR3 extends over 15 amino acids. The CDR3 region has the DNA TGTGCCAGCAGCTTATCTGGACTGCCCACAGATACGCAGTATTTT. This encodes CASSLSGLPTDTQYF.